These 3 T cell receptor beta chains were sequenced from one sample in a study of cytomegalovirus exposure and HLA in healthy donors. The PCR ran on 60 Vbeta and 13 Jbeta primers. The table came from immunoSEQ multiplex PCR; TCRdb's copy has only in-frame clones and leaves some out. The sample yields around 200,000 clones, approximately 79% seen once. Sequencing input: PBMCs. The receptors shown here come from a man aged 35 to 55 in good health and CMV-seropositive.

Here the CDR3 reads CASSHERGGNTEAFF. CDR3 nucleotide sequence: TGCGCCAGCAGCCACGAACGTGGCGGGAACACTGAAGCTTTCTTT. The chain uses TRBV4-1 and TRBJ1-1, with D unresolved. The CDR3 has 15 residues. V lost 3 bases to trimming and J lost 1 base, with 12 bases between them. Germline CDR1 is MGHRA and CDR2 is YSYEKL.

V is TRBV12-5 and J is TRBJ2-7, with a tentative D call TRBD1 (6 bases). In germline, CDR1 is LGHNT, CDR2 FRNRAP. V was shortened by 7 bases and J by 3 bases, with 13 bases between the two germline ends. This CDR3 comprises 13 residues. For the CDR3, the DNA is TGTGCTAGTGCCTATCGGACAGACTACGAGCAGTACTTC. It codes for CASAYRTDYEQYF.

The chain joins TRBV28 to TRBJ1-5; 10 bases are a match to TRBD1. The V gene end was trimmed by 6 bases and the J gene end by 3 bases; junction bases not matched to a gene: 8. The CDR3 has 16 amino acids. Germline V gene sequence: CDR1 MDHEN, CDR2 SYDVKM. The CDR3: CASSARRQGANQPQHF. CDR3 nucleotides: TGTGCCAGCAGCGCTCGTAGACAGGGGGCCAATCAGCCCCAGCATTTT. Drawing the rest from reference TRBV28 and TRBJ1-5, the complete variable domain is DVKVTQSSRYLVKRTGEKVFLECVQDMDHENMFWYRQDPGLGLRLIYFSYDVKMKEKGDIPEGYSVSREKKERFSLILESASTNQTSMYLCASSARRQGANQPQHFGDGTRLSIL.